The 8 T cell receptor beta chains given below trace back to one sample, sequenced in a study of shared clonotypes between healthy human individuals (dated by TCRdb to 2018 to 2021). Library generation was performed with the immunoSEQ multiplex PCR assay. Entries here come from immuneACCESS through TCRdb and include only in-frame sequences with V and J called. Some clones fail to appear in such tables; in the studies checked, an unresolved V gene covers under half of the shortfall, and the cause of the remainder is unknown. The sample yields roughly 2,300,000 clones; 85% to 95% were counted once. Of the sample, more than 0.35% is held by the ten largest clones. Input material: naive CD4+ T cells from PBMCs. The cell subset or site label, read with the paper, signifies: CD45RA+ positively selected. The receptors shown here come from a man younger than 35 in good health. Some clones in this sample may be carry-over from other donors' samples.

The chain carries TRBV28 and TRBJ1-4, with TRBD1 as a possible D gene (5 bases). The CDR3 contains 14 residues. The germline CDR1 and CDR2 sequences are MDHEN and SYDVKM. V dropped 6 bases and J dropped 7 bases, with 15 bases sitting between them. CDR3 in DNA: TGTGCCAGCAGCCAGAGACAGCTTCGTGAAAAACTGTTTTTT. Translated, it gives CASSQRQLREKLFF.

As for this clone: The missing conserved phenylalanine or tryptophan at the end of this CDR3 makes a read error likely. Because the CDR3's place on the DNA is in doubt, the DNA is left out and the CDR3 is given as listed by TCRdb. The V gene is TRBV7-6, the J gene TRBJ1-4; the table's D gene call, TRBD1, was not cross checked with the DNA. In germline, CDR1 is SGHVS, CDR2 FNYEAQ. Termini included, the CDR3 measures 12 amino acids. CDR3: CASSLGTGTGPG.

This clone was seen more than once but under ten times. This chain links TRBV2 with TRBJ1-1, with D maybe TRBD1 (5 bases). V dropped 3 bases and J dropped 4 bases, with 9 bases sitting between them. The CDR3 has 13 amino acids. Germline V gene sequence: CDR1 SNHLY, CDR2 FYNNEI. Written as DNA, the CDR3 is TGTGCCAGCAGTGAGGGGCGGAGCACTGAAGCTTTCTTT. Its translation: CASSEGRSTEAFF.

The rearrangement uses TRBV7-2 and TRBJ1-1; D might be TRBD1 (6 bases). The germline V gene encodes CDR1 SGHTA and CDR2 FQGNSA. Trimming left V 4 bases short and J 5 bases short, with 20 bases between. CDR3 length: 16 amino acids. The CDR3 nucleotides are TGTGCCAGCAGCTCCCCCAGGGGAGGACGAATTACTGAAGCTTTCTTT. It encodes CASSSPRGGRITEAFF.

J is TRBJ1-1 and V is TRBV5-6, with no clear D. V shed 4 bases and J shed 1 base, with 11 bases lying between them. Germline V lookup: CDR1 SGHDT, CDR2 YYEEEE. The CDR3 runs 14 residues. The CDR3 DNA sequence: TGTGCCAGCAGCGCGGGCCCTGGGAACACTGAAGCTTTCTTT. It encodes CASSAGPGNTEAFF.

V gene TRBV7-9 combines with J gene TRBJ2-1, with D possibly TRBD1 on 6 matching bases. The V gene's germline CDR1 is SEHNR and CDR2 FQNEAQ (reference sequence). Between the trimmed V and J ends, which lost 5 bases and 6 bases, there was a span of 23 bases. The CDR3 runs 17 residues. CDR3 loop: CASSRLNPQGLGNEQFF. The CDR3, as DNA: TGTGCCAGCAGCCGACTTAACCCCCAGGGGCTAGGCAATGAGCAGTTCTTC.

The chain uses TRBV27 and TRBJ1-5; D unclear. The germline CDR1 and CDR2 sequences are MNHEY and SMNVEV (reference sequence). The V and J ends lost 0 bases and 5 bases respectively, with 5 bases between them. The CDR3 sequence is 13 residues long. DNA of the CDR3: TGTGCCAGCAGTTTATCCAGTTATCAGCCCCAGCATTTT. As protein: CASSLSSYQPQHF.

Note on this clone: Other DNA sequences of this sample code for an identical CDR3. The chain employs TRBV5-1 and TRBJ1-2, with D hard to call. This CDR3 comprises 14 residues. V dropped 0 bases and J dropped 2 bases, with 8 bases sitting between them. Germline V gives CDR1 SGHRS, CDR2 YFSETQ. CDR3 DNA sequence: TGCGCCAGCAGCTTGGGGCAGGACAACTATGGCTACACCTTC. Residues: CASSLGQDNYGYTF.